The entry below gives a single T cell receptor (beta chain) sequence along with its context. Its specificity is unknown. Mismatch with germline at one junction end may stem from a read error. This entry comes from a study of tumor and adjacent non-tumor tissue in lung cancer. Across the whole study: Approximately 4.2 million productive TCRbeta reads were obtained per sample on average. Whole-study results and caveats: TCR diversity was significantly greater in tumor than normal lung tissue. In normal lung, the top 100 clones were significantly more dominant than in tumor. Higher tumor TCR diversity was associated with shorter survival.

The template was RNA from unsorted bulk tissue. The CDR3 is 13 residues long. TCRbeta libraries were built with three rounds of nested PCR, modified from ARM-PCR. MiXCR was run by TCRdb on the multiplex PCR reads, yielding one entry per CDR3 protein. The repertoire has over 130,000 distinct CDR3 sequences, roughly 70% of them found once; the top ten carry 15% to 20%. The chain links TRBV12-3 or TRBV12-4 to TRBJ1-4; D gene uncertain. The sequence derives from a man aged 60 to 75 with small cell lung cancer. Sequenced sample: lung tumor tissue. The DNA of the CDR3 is TGTACCAGCAGTTTAGCGAGGGAGGGAAAACTGTTTTTT. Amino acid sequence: CTSSLAREGKLFF.